Below, one T cell receptor (beta chain) is given with its context. Its antigen has not been determined. No base-level quality is on record; no much larger clone is a single base apart. Peripheral blood CD8+ and CD4+ T cells from healthy donors, Susac syndrome patients and multiple sclerosis patients were profiled using high-throughput TCR beta sequencing. The multiple sclerosis controls were treatment-naive patients whose relapsing-remitting disease, either stable or active, fulfilled the revised McDonald criteria. Bulk CD8+ and CD4+ T cells were purified by magnetic negative isolation, whereas CD8+ TEMRA cells were enriched by FACS. Blood was collected in EDTA tubes and processed within 24 hours, with PBMCs isolated through density gradient centrifugation. PBMCs intended for TCR sequencing were frozen in liquid nitrogen and were later thawed in a 37 degrees C water bath. A purity of at least 90% was achieved for sorted or isolated CD4+, CD8+ and CD8+ TEMRA cells.

As encoded in the germline V gene, CDR1 is SQVTM while CDR2 is ANQGSEA. The CDR3 goes from the cysteine to the phenylalanine over 12 residues. Only the CDR3 part of the read is kept: 36 bases, read in frame from the first base. Trimming leaves V shorter by 6 bases and J shorter by 5 bases, with the junction holding 5 bases beyond the gene matches. RNA was extracted using the RNeasy kit, and roughly 0.45 to 1 microgram was reverse transcribed with random hexamers. The immunoSEQ multiplex PCR assay, covering 54 Vbeta and 13 Jbeta segments, was used to amplify TCR beta CDR3 regions. To correct PCR amplification bias, a synthetic template baseline was used for both primer optimization and computational correction. Per the original workflow: Only productive sequences were kept, with reads annotated to V, D and J genes according to IMGT and analyzed in immunoSEQ Analyzer. Clonality was computed as one minus Shannon entropy normalized by log2 of the number of productive unique sequences. For each patient and control, public and private clones were evaluated within the 100 most prevalent clones. Clones were defined as Susac-specific when absent from the healthy and MS cohorts, from over 950 published viral clones and from other ImmuneACCESS disease sequences. TCRdb applied fastp at Q25 and MiXCR to the public reads, then kept only in-frame beta chains. Entries that share a CDR3 protein sequence are merged under the most common genes and DNA. None of the V and J calls come from the authors' own analysis; TCRdb made them. This sample is represented by about 210,000 distinct CDR3 sequences; around 96% of them were singletons. Around 0.099% of the sample rests with the top ten.

This record belongs to a study of CD8 T cells in Susac syndrome (dated by TCRdb to about 2019). Describing the broader study: Repertoire sequencing was used to test whether CD8+ T cell activation and differentiation in Susac syndrome was antigen driven. Broad study findings and their caveats: The study acknowledged that relatively few individuals were included in the TCR sequencing and HLA analysis.

The V gene is TRBV29-1 and the J gene is TRBJ2-5; 8 middle bases align to TRBD1. The TCR sequence derives from a human donor with multiple sclerosis. The sequenced material came from CD4+ T cells from PBMCs. The sequenced DNA is TGCAGCGTCGCCAGGGGGCCGGAGACCCAGTACTTC. It is translated as CSVARGPETQYF.